Given below is one T cell receptor (beta chain) in context. This sample was taken from a study of blood T cell repertoires in COVID-19. Study summary: COVID-19 samples, acute and convalescent, were from the United States, Italy and Spain. T cells, B-cell-depleted T cells, or PBMCs supplied cDNA or gDNA.

Original methodology: Reference gene primer amplification gave estimated nucleated cell counts. Sequencing was performed with immunoSEQ multiplex PCR; in TCRdb, only in-frame clones are kept and a portion is missing. That table is the source of V, J and clone size, and D and trimming were worked out from the DNA. Of around 120,000 clones detected, more than 75% appear once; the ten largest clones hold about 4%. Sequences were obtained from peripheral blood. The source of this sequence is a man in his fifties or sixties with active COVID-19.

The CDR3 DNA reads TGTGCCAGCAGTGAAGAGATAGCGGGCTACGAGCAGTACGTC. This gives the protein CASSEEIAGYEQYV. This chain connects TRBV6-1 to TRBJ2-7, with 7 bases lining up with TRBD2. CDR3 size: 14 residues. Germline CDR1 is MNHNS and CDR2 is SASEGT. V was clipped by 1 base and J by 3 bases; unmatched bases: 3.